These 30 T cell receptor beta chains were sequenced from one sample in a study of OX40 agonist ivuxolimab in advanced cancers. The receptor library was made with the immunoSEQ multiplex PCR assay. TCRdb stores this immuneACCESS table with in-frame sequences only. Part of the clones is absent; in the studies checked, under half of the shortfall reflects unresolved V genes, and no reason is known for the rest. The sample table lists approximately 24,000 clones, roughly 84% of them with a count of one. The biggest ten clones account for roughly 17% of the sample. Source: CD4+ or CD8+ T cells sorted from blood, taken in a trial of the OX40 agonist ivuxolimab. These receptors were obtained from an adult with an advanced solid tumor such as melanoma, head and neck, liver or kidney cancer.

The chain recombines TRBV6-5 with TRBJ1-6; possible D gene TRBD1, 6 bases. This CDR3 comprises 14 residues. V lost 6 bases, J lost 8 bases, and 14 bases lay in between. The germline V gene has CDR1 MNHEY and CDR2 SVGAGI. CDR3 region: CASSITGTDSPLHF. The CDR3 region has the DNA TGTGCCAGCAGCATCACAGGGACGGATTCACCCCTCCACTTT.

This clone showed up just a few times. The chain is built from TRBV10-3 and TRBJ2-7; 9 bases map to TRBD2. Germline assignment: CDR1 ENHRY and CDR2 SYGVKD. After removal of 0 bases from V and 4 bases from J, the junction contained 7 bases not matched to a gene. This CDR3 has 16 residues. DNA for the CDR3: TGTGCCATCAGTGAGTCGGTAGCGGGGGCCACATACGAGCAGTACTTC. Translation gives CAISESVAGATYEQYF.

This sequence joins TRBV27 and TRBJ1-1; tentatively, D is TRBD1 (6 bases). V gave up 2 bases and J gave up 7 bases, with 17 bases separating them. Germline CDR1 and CDR2: MNHEY and SMNVEV (reference sequence). There are 15 residues in the CDR3. The CDR3 loop reads CASSLIRGGVGEAFF. The CDR3 bases are TGTGCCAGCAGTTTAATCCGAGGGGGGGTCGGTGAAGCTTTCTTT.

This clone is classed as medium-sized. The V call is TRBV10-3, the J call TRBJ2-2; D perhaps matches TRBD1 (5 bases). Trimming took off 7 bases at V and 5 bases at J, with 14 bases between the two ends. The CDR3 has 14 amino acids. Looked up from germline, CDR1 is ENHRY and CDR2 is SYGVKD. The CDR3, as DNA: TGTGCCATCACCTCCTCGACAGCAACCGGGGAGCTGTTTTTT. Its protein is CAITSSTATGELFF.

The V gene is TRBV5-1, the J gene TRBJ2-1; 8 nucleotides line up with TRBD2. CDR1 and CDR2 (germline): SGHRS, YFSETQ. The CDR3 loop spans 15 amino acids. V gave up 2 bases and J gave up 0 bases; unmatched junction bases: 1. CDR3 loop: CASSFSGASYNEQFF. In nucleotides, the CDR3 is TGCGCCAGCAGCTTTAGCGGGGCCTCCTACAATGAGCAGTTCTTC.

The genes are TRBV5-4 and TRBJ2-3; TRBD1 matches at 8 bases. This CDR3 spans 15 amino acids. Trimming at V came to 5 bases and at J to 0 bases, leaving 5 bases not matched to a gene. Per germline, CDR1 SGHNT and CDR2 YYREEE (reference sequence). This chain's CDR3 is CASSPRQGSTDTQYF. CDR3 sequence (DNA): TGTGCCAGCAGTCCACGACAGGGGAGCACAGATACGCAGTATTTT. The full variable domain, with the rest looked up from reference TRBV5-4 and TRBJ2-3, is ETGVTQSPTHLIKTRGQQVTLRCSSQSGHNTVSWYQQALGQGPQFIFQYYREEENGRGNFPPRFSGLQFPNYSSELNVNALELDDSALYLCASSPRQGSTDTQYFGPGTRLTVL.

The chain uses TRBV11-2 and TRBJ1-5; D is perhaps TRBD1 (6 bases). The germline gives CDR1 SGHAT, CDR2 FQNNGV. Trimming removed 3 bases at V and 12 bases at J, with 15 bases between. This CDR3 has 13 amino acids. As DNA, the CDR3 is TGTGCCAGCAGCTTGGACCGGGACACCCTCCAGCATTTT. Amino acid sequence: CASSLDRDTLQHF.

This clone has only one observation. The CDR3, as DNA: TGTGCCTGGAGTGTGGGTCAGGGAACAGATACGCAGTATTTT. This translates into CAWSVGQGTDTQYF. V usage is TRBV30 and J usage is TRBJ2-3, with D perhaps TRBD1 (5 bases). Trimming took 0 bases from V and 3 from J, leaving 10 bases between them. The V gene's germline CDR1 is GTSNPN and CDR2 SVGIG (reference sequence). The CDR3 runs 14 residues.

This chain links TRBV6-5 with TRBJ2-3; TRBD2 matches 8 bases. The length of the CDR3 is 15 residues. The V gene end was trimmed by 5 bases and the J gene end by 3 bases; junction bases not matched to a gene: 7. CDR1 and CDR2 (germline): MNHEY, SVGAGI. The CDR3 region is CASSGLAGRTDTQYF. The CDR3 nucleotides are TGTGCCAGCAGTGGGCTAGCGGGTCGGACAGATACGCAGTATTTT.

The chain has TRBV2 and TRBJ1-2; D gene ambiguous. This CDR3 contains 15 residues. V was shortened by 5 bases and J by 2 bases, with 15 bases between the two germline ends. Germline CDR1 SNHLY, CDR2 FYNNEI. CDR3 amino acids: CASSPLGVENYGYTF. DNA for the CDR3: TGTGCCAGCAGTCCACTTGGCGTTGAGAACTATGGCTACACCTTC.

This clone was counted a single time. The chain recombines TRBV11-2 with TRBJ2-5; 7 bases line up with TRBD1. The J call is uncertain, as TRBJ2-7 better fits the DNA end. This CDR3 region has 14 residues. CDR1 SGHAT and CDR2 FQNNGV come from the germline V gene. CDR3 DNA sequence: TGTGCCAGCAGCTTTTCCGCAGGGGGATACGAGCAGTACTTC. It specifies CASSFSAGGYEQYF.

The V call is TRBV7-3, the J call TRBJ2-7; 7 nucleotides align to TRBD1. Germline CDR1 is SGHTA and CDR2 is FQGTGA. This CDR3 region has 16 residues. Unmatched junction bases numbered 15, after V lost 5 bases and J lost 5 bases. This CDR3 is CASSPGVGRGSDEQYF. In nucleotides, the CDR3 is TGTGCCAGCAGCCCCGGCGTAGGCAGGGGGTCGGACGAGCAGTACTTC.

The rearrangement uses TRBV5-4 and TRBJ2-3; D perhaps matches TRBD2 (5 bases). CDR3 length: 14 amino acids. V shed 4 bases and J shed 3 bases, with 12 bases lying between them. Germline V CDR1 and CDR2: SGHNT, YYREEE (reference sequence). The CDR3 DNA sequence: TGTGCCAGCAGCCCTGGTAGCGAAACAGATACGCAGTATTTT. Translating gives CASSPGSETDTQYF.

The rearrangement links TRBV9 to TRBJ1-1; D unclear. This CDR3 region has 15 residues. Trimming took off 0 bases at V and 1 base at J, with 10 bases between the two ends. CDR1 SGDLS and CDR2 YYNGEE come from the germline V gene. The CDR3 DNA sequence: TGTGCCAGCAGCGTAGCGGTGCGGGGGAACACTGAAGCTTTCTTT. Residues: CASSVAVRGNTEAFF.

V gene TRBV10-1 combines with J gene TRBJ2-7; TRBD2 agrees at 9 bases. Germline V gene data show CDR1 as WNHNN and CDR2 as SYGVQD (reference sequence). With 2 bases clipped from V and 3 bases from J, the junction kept 5 bases outside the gene matches. The CDR3 has 15 residues. Written as DNA, the CDR3 is TGCGCCAGCAGTGAGGGTAGCGGGAGTATCTACGAGCAGTACTTC. It is translated as CASSEGSGSIYEQYF.

J is TRBJ1-5 and V is TRBV28; possibly TRBD1 for D (5 bases). V was trimmed by 6 bases and J by 3 bases, leaving 9 bases between them. The germline CDR1 and CDR2 sequences are MDHEN and SYDVKM. The CDR3 length is 13 residues. The CDR3 reads CASRGHDNQPQHF. CDR3 bases: TGTGCCAGCAGGGGGCATGACAATCAGCCCCAGCATTTT. The complete variable domain, with remaining parts taken from reference TRBV28 and TRBJ1-5, reads DVKVTQSSRYLVKRTGEKVFLECVQDMDHENMFWYRQDPGLGLRLIYFSYDVKMKEKGDIPEGYSVSREKKERFSLILESASTNQTSMYLCASRGHDNQPQHFGDGTRLSIL.

In regard to this clone: Other DNA sequences from this sample encode an identical CDR3 as well. V gene TRBV7-9 combines with J gene TRBJ1-5; no definite D call. This CDR3 has 13 amino acids. V gave up 5 bases and J gave up 2 bases, with 7 bases separating them. Germline V gives CDR1 SEHNR, CDR2 FQNEAQ (reference sequence). CDR3 sequence reads: CASSPGGNQPQHF. The CDR3 nucleotides are TGTGCCAGCAGCCCTGGGGGCAATCAGCCCCAGCATTTT.

The chain has TRBV18 and TRBJ1-2, with 7 bases lining up with TRBD1. CDR1 and CDR2 from the germline V gene are KGHSH and LQKENI. Losses at the gene ends were 3 bases for V and 4 bases for J; bases not matched to a gene: 5. This CDR3 has 14 amino acids. CDR3 nucleotide sequence: TGTGCCAGCTCACCCCAGGGGGTTAGCTATGGCTACACCTTC. Protein: CASSPQGVSYGYTF.

V is TRBV11-3 and J is TRBJ2-1; 7 nucleotides agree with TRBD2. The CDR3 is 15 amino acids. V dropped 0 bases and J dropped 10; count of bases not matched to a gene: 9. Germline CDR1 and CDR2: SGHNT and YENEEA. In DNA, the CDR3 is TGTGCCAGCAGCTTAGAGGCTAGCGGCACACACGAGCAGTTCTTC. Translating gives CASSLEASGTHEQFF.

The chain combines TRBV19 with TRBJ2-1; possible D gene TRBD2, 6 bases. This CDR3 is 15 amino acids long. Germline values: CDR1 LNHDA, CDR2 SQIVND (reference sequence). The V gene lost 7 bases and the J gene lost 10 bases, with 23 bases spanning the gap. The CDR3 spells CASNSDGARTNEQFF. The CDR3 DNA sequence: TGTGCCAGTAACTCGGACGGAGCAAGGACTAACGAGCAGTTCTTC.

The rearrangement joins TRBV12-5 to TRBJ1-3; no clear D gene. Per germline, CDR1 LGHNT and CDR2 FRNRAP. V was trimmed by 6 bases and J by 0 bases, leaving 9 bases between them. The CDR3 is 14 residues long. CDR3 protein: CASGVQISGNTIYF. CDR3 coding DNA: TGTGCTAGTGGGGTGCAAATCTCTGGAAACACCATATATTTT.

This chain uses TRBV6-5 with TRBJ2-2; no clear D. With 2 bases removed from V and 3 bases from J, the gap between germline ends came to 10 bases. The CDR3 totals 15 residues. CDR1 is MNHEY, CDR2 SVGAGI, per germline. This CDR3 is CASSYLNLDTGELFF. The CDR3 DNA follows: TGTGCCAGCAGTTACCTGAACCTGGACACCGGGGAGCTGTTTTTT.

The chain couples TRBV30 to TRBJ1-2; D possibly corresponds to TRBD1 (5 bases). CDR1 is GTSNPN, CDR2 SVGIG, per germline (reference sequence). The CDR3 consists of 15 residues. V lost 0 bases to trimming and J lost 5 bases, with 16 bases between them. Here the CDR3 DNA reads TGTGCCTGGAGTGTACGAGGGGTAGGGCCTTATGGCTACACCTTC. It is translated as CAWSVRGVGPYGYTF.

This clone is termed large. J is TRBJ2-7 and V is TRBV19, with TRBD1 matching 10 bases. The germline gives CDR1 LNHDA, CDR2 SQIVND (reference sequence). With 9 bases clipped from V and 7 bases from J, the junction kept 12 bases outside the gene matches. CDR3 length: 14 amino acids. CDR3 sequence: CASELTGGIGEQYF. The DNA of the CDR3 is TGTGCCAGCGAGCTGACAGGGGGCATCGGGGAGCAGTACTTC.

The chain links TRBV5-4 to TRBJ2-7, with 7 positions matching TRBD1. V gave up 6 bases and J gave up 6 bases; unmatched junction bases: 15. In germline, CDR1 is SGHNT, CDR2 YYREEE (reference sequence). This CDR3 is 15 amino acids long. CDR3: CASTTALGGASEQYF. CDR3 coding DNA: TGTGCCAGCACCACCGCCTTAGGGGGCGCCTCCGAGCAGTACTTC.

CDR3 bases: TGCGCCAGCAGCGCCGGCCCGAACACCGGGGAGCTGTTTTTT. Protein sequence: CASSAGPNTGELFF. V gene TRBV5-1 combines with J gene TRBJ2-2; D unclear. The CDR3 totals 14 residues. Per germline, CDR1 SGHRS and CDR2 YFSETQ. Trimming took off 4 bases at V and 0 bases at J, with 7 bases between the two ends.

The gene calls are TRBV2 and TRBJ2-1; no definite D call. The CDR3 has 15 amino acids. Per the germline V gene, CDR1 is SNHLY and CDR2 is FYNNEI. V dropped 5 bases and J dropped 2 bases, with 13 bases sitting between them. The CDR3 DNA sequence: TGTGCCAGCAGTCCGACAAACGGGCCCTACAATGAGCAGTTCTTC. Its translation: CASSPTNGPYNEQFF.

The rearrangement links TRBV9 to TRBJ1-2, with 9 bases identical to TRBD1. V lost 4 bases to trimming and J lost 7 bases; unmatched junction nucleotides: 11. This CDR3 spans 15 amino acids. Looked up from germline, CDR1 is SGDLS and CDR2 is YYNGEE. The DNA for the CDR3 is TGTGCCAGCAGCAACCAACAGGGGGCAGTGGGTGGCTACACCTTC. This encodes CASSNQQGAVGGYTF.

The J gene is TRBJ2-5, the V gene TRBV4-3, with D possibly being TRBD1 (5 bases). Trimming took 0 bases from V and 7 from J, leaving 9 bases between them. CDR1 is LGHNA, CDR2 YSLEER, per germline. The CDR3 length is 13 residues. The CDR3 spells CASSQDTRGTQYF. CDR3 bases: TGCGCCAGCAGCCAAGACACAAGGGGGACCCAGTACTTC.

The chain uses TRBV7-2 and TRBJ2-3; TRBD2 aligns across 8 bases. CDR3 size: 15 residues. Looked up from germline, CDR1 is SGHTA and CDR2 is FQGNSA. The J segment lost 1 base and the V segment lost 3 bases, leaving 3 bases of the junction unmatched. CDR3: CASSFSGMRTDTQYF. DNA for the CDR3: TGTGCCAGCAGCTTTAGCGGGATGCGCACAGATACGCAGTATTTT.